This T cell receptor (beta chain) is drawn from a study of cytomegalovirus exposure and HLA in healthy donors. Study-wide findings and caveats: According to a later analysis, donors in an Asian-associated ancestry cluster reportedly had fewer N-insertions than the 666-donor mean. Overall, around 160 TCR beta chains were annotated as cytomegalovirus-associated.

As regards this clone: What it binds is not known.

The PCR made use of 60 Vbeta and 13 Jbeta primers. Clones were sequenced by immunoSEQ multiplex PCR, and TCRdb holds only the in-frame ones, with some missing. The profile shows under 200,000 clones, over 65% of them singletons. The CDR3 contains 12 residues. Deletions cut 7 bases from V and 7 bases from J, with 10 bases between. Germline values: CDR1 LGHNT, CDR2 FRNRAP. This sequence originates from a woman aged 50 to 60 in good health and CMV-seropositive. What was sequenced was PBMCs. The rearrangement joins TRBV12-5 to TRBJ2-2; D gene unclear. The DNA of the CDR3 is TGTGCTAGTGCGCAGGTCGTCGGGGAGCTGTTTTTT. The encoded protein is CASAQVVGELFF.